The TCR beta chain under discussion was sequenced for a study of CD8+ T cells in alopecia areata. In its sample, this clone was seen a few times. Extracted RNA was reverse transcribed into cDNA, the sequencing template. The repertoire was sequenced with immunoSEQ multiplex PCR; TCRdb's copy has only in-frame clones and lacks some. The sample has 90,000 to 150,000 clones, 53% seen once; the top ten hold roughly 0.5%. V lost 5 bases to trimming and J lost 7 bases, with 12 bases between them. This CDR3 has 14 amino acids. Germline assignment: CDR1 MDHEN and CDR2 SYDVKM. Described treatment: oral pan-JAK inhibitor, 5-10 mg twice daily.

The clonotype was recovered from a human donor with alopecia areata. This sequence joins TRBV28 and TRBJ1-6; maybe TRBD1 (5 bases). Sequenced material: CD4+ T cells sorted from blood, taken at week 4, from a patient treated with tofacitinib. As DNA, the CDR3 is TGTGCCAGCAGTGTCAGGGCTGGCAATTCACCCCTCCACTTT. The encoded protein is CASSVRAGNSPLHF. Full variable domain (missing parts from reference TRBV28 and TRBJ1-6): DVKVTQSSRYLVKRTGEKVFLECVQDMDHENMFWYRQDPGLGLRLIYFSYDVKMKEKGDIPEGYSVSREKKERFSLILESASTNQTSMYLCASSVRAGNSPLHFGNGTRLTVT.